These 24 T cell receptor beta chains were all obtained from the same sample, sequenced in a study of shared clonotypes between healthy human individuals. Profiled with immunoSEQ multiplex PCR; TCRdb holds only in-frame clones, not every one. The sample consists of around 330,000 clones, about 74% of them appearing once. The sample taken for sequencing was memory CD4+ T cells sorted from blood. Subset of the sample: CD45RA-negative fraction. The source of these receptors is a man younger than 40 in good health.

This clone has a handful of counts. This same CDR3 is encoded by further DNA sequences in the sample. The chain recombines TRBV5-4 with TRBJ2-5, with a possible D match to TRBD2 (5 bases). Germline assignment: CDR1 SGHNT and CDR2 YYREEE (reference sequence). The CDR3 runs to 14 residues. V shed 0 bases and J shed 2 bases, with 8 bases lying between them. The CDR3 protein is CASSLGRGQETQYF. CDR3 sequence (DNA): TGTGCCAGCAGCTTGGGTCGGGGACAAGAGACCCAGTACTTC.

The chain employs TRBV10-1 and TRBJ2-5; TRBD1 might be the D (5 bases). The length of the CDR3 is 13 residues. In germline, CDR1 is WNHNN, CDR2 SYGVQD (reference sequence). V was pared by 8 bases and J by 4 bases, with 14 bases between. The CDR3 DNA sequence: TGCGCCAGCCGCAGGGAACCCGGAGAGACCCAGTACTTC. This codes for CASRREPGETQYF.

This clone has just a few counts. The chain joins TRBV7-2 to TRBJ2-1; D not certain. Germline values: CDR1 SGHTA, CDR2 FQGNSA. The germline V and J ends were trimmed by 0 bases and 9 bases, with 6 bases remaining between them. The CDR3 runs to 12 residues. The CDR3 nucleotides are TGTGCCAGCAGCTTAGCCTTAACTGAGCAGTTCTTC. It codes for CASSLALTEQFF.

The chain joins TRBV6-6 to TRBJ2-1, with 7 bases aligning to TRBD1. The junction had 9 bases not matched to a gene; V was cut back by 8 bases and J by 5 bases. Germline CDR1 is MNHNY and CDR2 is SVGAGI (reference sequence). The CDR3 has 14 residues. The CDR3 spells CASRKNRGNNEQFF. CDR3 nucleotide sequence: TGTGCCAGCCGAAAGAACAGGGGTAACAATGAGCAGTTCTTC.

The V gene is TRBV2, the J gene TRBJ2-1; D unresolved. The CDR3 sequence is 12 residues long. Trimming removed 0 bases from V and 7 bases from J, with 4 bases in between. The V gene's germline CDR1 is SNHLY and CDR2 FYNNEI. Here the CDR3 reads CASSEAANEQFF. The CDR3 coding sequence is TGTGCCAGCAGTGAAGCGGCAAATGAGCAGTTCTTC.

This rearrangement joins TRBV5-4 to TRBJ1-1; a possible D gene is TRBD1 (6 bases). CDR3 length equals 15 residues. Trimming removed 0 bases at V and 0 bases at J, with 9 bases between. Per the germline V gene, CDR1 is SGHNT and CDR2 is YYREEE (reference sequence). The CDR3 coding sequence is TGTGCCAGCAGCTTGGGGGGGCCGGTGAACACTGAAGCTTTCTTT. Translation: CASSLGGPVNTEAFF.

The CDR3 DNA is TGTGCCAGCAGACCCCCGACAGGTAGCTACGAGCAGTACTTC. This gives the protein CASRPPTGSYEQYF. This chain links TRBV2 with TRBJ2-7, with TRBD1 as a possible D gene (6 bases). The V gene's germline CDR1 is SNHLY and CDR2 FYNNEI. This CDR3 contains 14 residues. Trimming removed 6 bases from V and 3 bases from J, with 15 bases in between. The full variable domain, rest sourced from reference TRBV2 and TRBJ2-7, is EPEVTQTPSHQVTQMGQEVILRCVPISNHLYFYWYRQILGQKVEFLVSFYNNEISEKSEIFDDQFSVERPDGSNFTLKIRSTKLEDSAMYFCASRPPTGSYEQYFGPGTRLTVT.

The table lists this clone with a count of one. J is TRBJ1-4 and V is TRBV6-1, with D perhaps matching TRBD1 (5 bases). Between the trimmed V and J ends, which lost 9 bases and 0 bases, there was a span of 11 bases. Germline CDR1 reads MNHNS; CDR2 reads SASEGT. This CDR3 comprises 14 residues. CDR3 sequence reads: CASQRQTTNEKLFF. The CDR3 DNA is TGTGCCAGTCAACGACAGACAACTAATGAAAAACTGTTTTTT.

This clone was detected many times. V usage is TRBV10-1 and J usage is TRBJ1-1; D gene unclear. This CDR3 comprises 13 residues. The V gene lost 2 bases and the J gene lost 11 bases, with 15 bases spanning the gap. Germline-derived CDR1 and CDR2 are WNHNN and SYGVQD (reference sequence). In DNA, the CDR3 is TGCGCCAGCAGTGAGACATCACCGGGGAGGGCTTTCTTT. This gives the protein CASSETSPGRAFF.

This chain links TRBV5-4 with TRBJ2-1, with D possibly matching TRBD2 (5 bases). Germline V CDR1 and CDR2: SGHNT, YYREEE (reference sequence). This CDR3 region has 14 residues. Trimming removed 4 bases at V and 6 bases at J, with 14 bases between. The CDR3 is CASSGGPSFNEQFF. In nucleotides, the CDR3 is TGTGCCAGCAGCGGAGGACCGAGCTTCAATGAGCAGTTCTTC.

The sample holds one count of this clone. The rearrangement uses TRBV18 and TRBJ2-7; 7 bases line up with TRBD2. The CDR3 has 16 amino acids. CDR1 and CDR2 (germline): KGHSH, LQKENI. V shed 3 bases, J shed 4 bases, and the junction held 12 bases outside the gene matches. The CDR3 DNA is TGTGCCAGCTCACCCTCTCAGGCGGGAGTAGGGTACGAGCAGTACTTC. The encoded protein is CASSPSQAGVGYEQYF.

Ten or more counts support this clone. CDR3 sequence: CASSELGVNTEAFF. The CDR3 coding sequence is TGTGCCAGCAGTGAACTGGGGGTGAACACTGAAGCTTTCTTT. The chain combines TRBV2 with TRBJ1-1; the D gene is possibly TRBD1 (5 bases). CDR1 and CDR2 from the germline V gene are SNHLY and FYNNEI. Deletions cut 2 bases from V and 0 bases from J, with 7 bases between. The CDR3 length is 14 residues.

The chain joins TRBV19 to TRBJ1-2, with 7 bases matching TRBD1. This CDR3 comprises 15 residues. CDR1 and CDR2 from the germline V gene are LNHDA and SQIVND (reference sequence). Trimming cost V 6 bases and J 7 bases; bases outside gene matches: 14. In DNA, the CDR3 is TGTGCCAGTAGAAGCGCGACAGGGCTCATCGGTGGCTACACCTTC. Translating it yields CASRSATGLIGGYTF.

J is TRBJ2-1 and V is TRBV13, with D possibly TRBD1 on 6 matching bases. This CDR3 is 18 amino acids long. Deletions cut 4 bases from V and 7 bases from J, with 26 bases between. CDR1 and CDR2 from the germline V gene are PRHDT and FYEKMQ (reference sequence). The CDR3 is CASSSTQPGRGLGNEQFF. The CDR3 coding sequence is TGTGCCAGCAGCTCAACCCAGCCCGGCAGGGGCCTAGGTAATGAGCAGTTCTTC. Filled out from reference TRBV13 and TRBJ2-1, the complete variable domain reads AAGVIQSPRHLIKEKRETATLKCYPIPRHDTVYWYQQGPGQDPQFLISFYEKMQSDKGSIPDRFSAQQFSDYHSELNMSSLELGDSALYFCASSSTQPGRGLGNEQFFGPGTRLTVL.

The chain joins TRBV5-1 to TRBJ2-5; the match to TRBD2 covers 7 bases. Trimming took 4 bases from V and 2 from J; bases not matched to a gene: 2. CDR1 is SGHRS and CDR2 is YFSETQ in the germline V gene. This CDR3 comprises 13 residues. CDR3 loop: CASSRTRQETQYF. The CDR3 nucleotides read TGCGCCAGCAGCCGGACTAGACAAGAGACCCAGTACTTC.

The chain employs TRBV5-1 and TRBJ1-2; tentative D call: TRBD1 (6 bases). Germline V CDR1 and CDR2: SGHRS, YFSETQ. V was shortened by 2 bases and J by 4 bases, with 12 bases between the two germline ends. The CDR3 sequence is 14 residues long. The CDR3 nucleotides are TGCGCCAGCAGCTTAGGGGACATGAGCTATGGCTACACCTTC. Its protein is CASSLGDMSYGYTF.

The gene calls are TRBV10-3 and TRBJ2-7; maybe TRBD1 (6 bases). The germline V and J ends were trimmed by 4 bases and 3 bases, with 13 bases remaining between them. Germline loops: CDR1 ENHRY, CDR2 SYGVKD. The CDR3 is made up of 14 amino acids. In DNA form, the CDR3 reads TGTGCCATCAGTGTCGGTCAGGGGCTCTACGAGCAGTACTTC. The encoded protein is CAISVGQGLYEQYF.

This clone appeared once. The V and J genes are TRBV7-9 and TRBJ1-4, with TRBD1 matching 8 bases. With V trimmed by 5 bases and J by 5 bases, 7 bases remained unmatched. CDR3 length: 15 amino acids. Germline CDR1 is SEHNR and CDR2 is FQNEAQ (reference sequence). CDR3 coding DNA: TGTGCCAGCAGCGAGGGACAGGCCAAAAATGAAAAACTGTTTTTT. Protein sequence: CASSEGQAKNEKLFF.

The chain couples TRBV6-5 to TRBJ1-2; possible D gene TRBD1, 6 bases. The CDR3 extends over 15 amino acids. V was clipped by 2 bases and J by 3 bases, with 13 bases between them. Germline assignment: CDR1 MNHEY and CDR2 SVGAGI. The CDR3 nucleotides are TGTGCCAGCAGTTACAGCGGGGGGCAGGACTATGGCTACACCTTC. Residues: CASSYSGGQDYGYTF.

This chain connects TRBV5-8 to TRBJ2-5; 7 bases line up with TRBD2. V lost 8 bases to trimming and J lost 0 bases; unmatched junction nucleotides: 10. Per germline, CDR1 SGHTS and CDR2 YDEGEE. The CDR3 is made up of 15 amino acids. This chain's CDR3 is CASEWRELYQETQYF. In DNA form, the CDR3 reads TGTGCCAGTGAGTGGCGGGAGTTGTACCAAGAGACCCAGTACTTC.

The genes are TRBV7-9 and TRBJ2-1; possibly TRBD2 for D (6 bases). The germline V and J ends were trimmed by 5 bases and 4 bases, with 18 bases remaining between them. The CDR3 covers 16 residues. Germline V lookup: CDR1 SEHNR, CDR2 FQNEAQ (reference sequence). The CDR3 reads CASSGVLGLPYNEQFF. Written as DNA, the CDR3 is TGTGCCAGCAGCGGAGTTTTGGGACTCCCTTACAATGAGCAGTTCTTC.

The chain couples TRBV25-1 to TRBJ1-5; TRBD1 is a possible D gene (6 bases). The CDR3 sequence is 14 residues long. V dropped 3 bases and J dropped 6 bases, with 12 bases sitting between them. Germline CDR1 reads MGHDK; CDR2 reads SYGVNS. The CDR3 bases are TGTGCCAGCAGTGATCTACAGGGAAGTCAGCCCCAGCATTTT. Translating gives CASSDLQGSQPQHF.

The chain recombines TRBV5-1 with TRBJ1-5; no definite D call. V lost 2 bases to trimming and J lost 5 bases, with 8 bases between them. The CDR3 covers 13 residues. Germline loops: CDR1 SGHRS, CDR2 YFSETQ. CDR3 loop: CASSLGTDQPQHF. CDR3 nucleotide sequence: TGCGCCAGCAGCTTAGGAACGGATCAGCCCCAGCATTTT.

J is TRBJ2-7 and V is TRBV7-2; 9 bases line up with TRBD2. Germline V CDR1 and CDR2: SGHTA, FQGNSA. The V segment lost 6 bases and the J segment 3 bases; nucleotides outside the gene matches: 15. The CDR3 consists of 17 residues. The chain's CDR3 is CASSRGGSGRPIYEQYF. CDR3 nucleotides: TGTGCCAGCAGTAGGGGGGGCAGCGGGAGGCCAATCTACGAGCAGTACTTC. Looking up the rest from reference TRBV7-2 and TRBJ2-7 gives the full variable domain: GAGVSQSPSNKVTEKGKDVELRCDPISGHTALYWYRQSLGQGLEFLIYFQGNSAPDKSGLPSDRFSAERTGGSVSTLTIQRTQQEDSAVYLCASSRGGSGRPIYEQYFGPGTRLTVT.